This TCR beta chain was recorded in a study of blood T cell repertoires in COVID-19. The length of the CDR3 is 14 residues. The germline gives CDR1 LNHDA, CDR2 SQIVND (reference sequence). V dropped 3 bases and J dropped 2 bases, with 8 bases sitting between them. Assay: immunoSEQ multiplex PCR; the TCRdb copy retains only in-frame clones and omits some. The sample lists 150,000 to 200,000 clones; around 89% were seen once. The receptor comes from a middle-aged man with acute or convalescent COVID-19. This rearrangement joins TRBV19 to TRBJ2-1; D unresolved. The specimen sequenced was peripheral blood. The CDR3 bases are TGTGCCAGTAGTATGAGTAACGCCTACAATGAGCAGTTCTTC. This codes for CASSMSNAYNEQFF. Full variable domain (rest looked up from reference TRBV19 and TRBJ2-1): DGGITQSPKYLFRKEGQNVTLSCEQNLNHDAMYWYRQDPGQGLRLIYYSQIVNDFQKGDIAEGYSVSREKKESFPLTVTSAQKNPTAFYLCASSMSNAYNEQFFGPGTRLTVL.